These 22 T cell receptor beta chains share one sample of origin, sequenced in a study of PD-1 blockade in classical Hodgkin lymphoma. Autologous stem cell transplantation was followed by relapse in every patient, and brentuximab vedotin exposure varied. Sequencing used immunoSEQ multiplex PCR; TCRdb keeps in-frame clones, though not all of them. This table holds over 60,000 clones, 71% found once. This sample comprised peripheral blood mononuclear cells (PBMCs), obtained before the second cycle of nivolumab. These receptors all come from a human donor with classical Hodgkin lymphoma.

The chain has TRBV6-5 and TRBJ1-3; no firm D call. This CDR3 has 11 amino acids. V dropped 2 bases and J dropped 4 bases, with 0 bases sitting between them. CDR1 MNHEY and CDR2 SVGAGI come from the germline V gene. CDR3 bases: TGTGCCAGCAGTTACGGAAACACCATATATTTT. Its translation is CASSYGNTIYF.

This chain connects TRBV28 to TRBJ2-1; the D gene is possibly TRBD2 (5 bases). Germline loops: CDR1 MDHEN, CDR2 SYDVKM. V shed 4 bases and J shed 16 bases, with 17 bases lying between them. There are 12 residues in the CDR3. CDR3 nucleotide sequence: TGTGCCAGCAGTTCCCCGCTTCCCGGGGAATTCTTC. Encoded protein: CASSSPLPGEFF.

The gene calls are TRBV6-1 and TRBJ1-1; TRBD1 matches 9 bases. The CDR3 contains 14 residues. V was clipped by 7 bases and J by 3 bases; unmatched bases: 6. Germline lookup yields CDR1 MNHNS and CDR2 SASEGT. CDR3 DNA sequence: TGTGCCAGCATTTGGGACAGGGTTGACACTGAAGCTTTCTTT. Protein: CASIWDRVDTEAFF.

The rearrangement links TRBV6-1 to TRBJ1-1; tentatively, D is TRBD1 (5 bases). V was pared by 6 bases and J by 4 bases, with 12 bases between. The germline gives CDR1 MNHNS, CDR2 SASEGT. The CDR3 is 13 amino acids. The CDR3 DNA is TGTGCCAGCAGCCCGGCAGGGTTCACTGAAGCTTTCTTT. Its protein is CASSPAGFTEAFF.

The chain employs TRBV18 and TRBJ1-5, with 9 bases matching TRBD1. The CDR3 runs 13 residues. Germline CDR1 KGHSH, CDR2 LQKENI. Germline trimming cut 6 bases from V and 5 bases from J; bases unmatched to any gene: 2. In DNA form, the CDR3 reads TGTGCCAGCTCGGGACAGGGCGATCAGCCCCAGCATTTT. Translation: CASSGQGDQPQHF.

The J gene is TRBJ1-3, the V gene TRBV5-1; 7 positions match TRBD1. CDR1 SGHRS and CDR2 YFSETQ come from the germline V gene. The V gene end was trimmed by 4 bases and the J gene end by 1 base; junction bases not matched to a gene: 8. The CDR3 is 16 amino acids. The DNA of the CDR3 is TGCGCCAGCAGCGGACAAACAGGGGTATCTGGAAACACCATATATTTT. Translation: CASSGQTGVSGNTIYF.

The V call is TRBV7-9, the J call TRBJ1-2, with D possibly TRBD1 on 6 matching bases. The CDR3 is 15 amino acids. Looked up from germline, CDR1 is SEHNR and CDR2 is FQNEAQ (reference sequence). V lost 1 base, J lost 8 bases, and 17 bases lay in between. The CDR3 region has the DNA TGTGCCAGCAGCTTAGGTGGACAGACCCCGGGGGGCTACACCTTC. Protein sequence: CASSLGGQTPGGYTF.

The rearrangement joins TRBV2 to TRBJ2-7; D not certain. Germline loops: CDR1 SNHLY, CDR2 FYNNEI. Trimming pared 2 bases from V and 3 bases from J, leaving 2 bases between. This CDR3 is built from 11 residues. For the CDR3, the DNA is TGTGCCAGCAGTGAAAACTACGAGCAGTACTTC. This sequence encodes CASSENYEQYF. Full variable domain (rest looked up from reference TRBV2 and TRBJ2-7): EPEVTQTPSHQVTQMGQEVILRCVPISNHLYFYWYRQILGQKVEFLVSFYNNEISEKSEIFDDQFSVERPDGSNFTLKIRSTKLEDSAMYFCASSENYEQYFGPGTRLTVT.

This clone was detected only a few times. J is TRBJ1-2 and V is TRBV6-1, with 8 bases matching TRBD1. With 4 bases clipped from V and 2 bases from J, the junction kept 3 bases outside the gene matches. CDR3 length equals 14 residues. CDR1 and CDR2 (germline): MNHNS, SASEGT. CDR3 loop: CASSGTGKNYGYTF. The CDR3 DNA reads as TGTGCCAGCAGTGGGACAGGGAAGAACTATGGCTACACCTTC.

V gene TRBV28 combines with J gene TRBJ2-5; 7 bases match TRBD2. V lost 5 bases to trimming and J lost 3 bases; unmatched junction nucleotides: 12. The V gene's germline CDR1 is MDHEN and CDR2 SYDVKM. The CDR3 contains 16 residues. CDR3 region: CASSTSGASRKETQYF. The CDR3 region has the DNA TGTGCCAGCAGTACAAGCGGGGCGTCTAGGAAAGAGACCCAGTACTTC.

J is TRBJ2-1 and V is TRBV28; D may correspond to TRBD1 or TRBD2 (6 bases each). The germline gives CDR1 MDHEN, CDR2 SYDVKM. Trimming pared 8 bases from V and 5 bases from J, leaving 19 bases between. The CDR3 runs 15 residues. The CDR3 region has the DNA TGTGCCAGCCTGAACACAGGGTGGGGGGACAATGAGCAGTTCTTC. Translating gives CASLNTGWGDNEQFF.

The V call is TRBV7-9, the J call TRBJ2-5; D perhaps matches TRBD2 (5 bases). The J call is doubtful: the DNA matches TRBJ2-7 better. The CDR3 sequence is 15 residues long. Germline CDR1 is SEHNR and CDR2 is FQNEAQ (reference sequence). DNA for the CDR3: TGTGCCAGCAGCTTAGCGGACTCCCGCTCCTACGAGCAGTACTTC. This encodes CASSLADSRSYEQYF.

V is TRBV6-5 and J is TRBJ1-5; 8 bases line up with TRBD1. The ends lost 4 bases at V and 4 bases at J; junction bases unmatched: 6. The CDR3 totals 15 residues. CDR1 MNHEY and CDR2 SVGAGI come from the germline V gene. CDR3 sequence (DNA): TGTGCCAGCAGTTTAGGGACAGGTTTTAATCAGCCCCAGCATTTT. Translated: CASSLGTGFNQPQHF.

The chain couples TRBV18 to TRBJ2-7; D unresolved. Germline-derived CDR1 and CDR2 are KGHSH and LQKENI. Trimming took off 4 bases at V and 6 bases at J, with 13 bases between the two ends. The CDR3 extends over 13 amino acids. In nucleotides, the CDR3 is TGTGCCAGCTCACTTGACTTACCTGCCGAGCAGTACTTC. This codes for CASSLDLPAEQYF.

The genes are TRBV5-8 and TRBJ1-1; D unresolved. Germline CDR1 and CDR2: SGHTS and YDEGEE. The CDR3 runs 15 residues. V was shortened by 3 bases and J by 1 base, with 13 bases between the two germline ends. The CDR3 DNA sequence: TGTGCCAGCAGCTACCCCCCAGGTGCGAACACTGAAGCTTTCTTT. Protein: CASSYPPGANTEAFF. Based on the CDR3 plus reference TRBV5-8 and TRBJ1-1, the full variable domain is EAGVTQSPTHLIKTRGQQATLRCSPISGHTSVYWYQQALGLGLQFLLWYDEGEERNRGNFPPRFSGRQFPNYSSELNVNALELEDSALYLCASSYPPGANTEAFFGQGTRLTVV.

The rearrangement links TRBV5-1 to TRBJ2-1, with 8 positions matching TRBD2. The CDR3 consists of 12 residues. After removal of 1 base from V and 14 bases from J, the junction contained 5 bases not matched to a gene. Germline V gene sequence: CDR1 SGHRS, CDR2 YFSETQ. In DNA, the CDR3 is TGCGCCAGCAGCTTGAACACGGGAGGGGAGTTCTTC. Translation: CASSLNTGGEFF.

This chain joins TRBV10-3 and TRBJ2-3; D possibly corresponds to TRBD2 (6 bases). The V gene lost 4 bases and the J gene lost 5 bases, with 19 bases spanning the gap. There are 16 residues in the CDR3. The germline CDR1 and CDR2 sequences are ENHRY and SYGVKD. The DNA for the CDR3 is TGTGCCATCAGTGGGAGGGCCGGGCAGGGCATAGATACGCAGTATTTT. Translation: CAISGRAGQGIDTQYF.

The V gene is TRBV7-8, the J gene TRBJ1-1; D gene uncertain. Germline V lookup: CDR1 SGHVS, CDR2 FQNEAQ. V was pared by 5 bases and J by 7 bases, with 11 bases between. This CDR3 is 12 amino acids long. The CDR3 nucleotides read TGTGCCAGCAGCCACCGGTCTAATGAAGCTTTCTTT. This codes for CASSHRSNEAFF.

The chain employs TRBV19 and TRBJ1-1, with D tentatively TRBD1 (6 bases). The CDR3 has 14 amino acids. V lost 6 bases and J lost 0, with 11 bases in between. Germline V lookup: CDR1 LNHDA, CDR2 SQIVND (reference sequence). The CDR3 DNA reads TGTGCCAGTAGACTACAGGGCATGAACACTGAAGCTTTCTTT. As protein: CASRLQGMNTEAFF.

The CDR3 DNA is TGCGCCAGCAGCGGGTTTGGGGCAAACACCGGGGAGCTGTTTTTT. Translating it yields CASSGFGANTGELFF. This chain joins TRBV5-1 and TRBJ2-2, with D tentatively TRBD1 (5 bases). V was cut by 4 bases and J by 2 bases, with 12 bases left in between. Germline V CDR1 and CDR2: SGHRS, YFSETQ. The CDR3 totals 15 residues.

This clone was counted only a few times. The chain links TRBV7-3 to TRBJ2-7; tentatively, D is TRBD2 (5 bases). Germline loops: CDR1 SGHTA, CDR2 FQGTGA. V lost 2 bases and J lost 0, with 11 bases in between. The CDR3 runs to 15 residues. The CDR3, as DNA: TGTGCCAGCAGCTTAGCGGACTCCCGCTCCTACGAGCAGTACTTC. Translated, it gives CASSLADSRSYEQYF. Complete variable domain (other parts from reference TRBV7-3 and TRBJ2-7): GAGVSQTPSNKVTEKGKYVELRCDPISGHTALYWYRQSLGQGPEFLIYFQGTGAADDSGLPNDRFFAVRPEGSVSTLKIQRTERGDSAVYLCASSLADSRSYEQYFGPGTRLTVT.

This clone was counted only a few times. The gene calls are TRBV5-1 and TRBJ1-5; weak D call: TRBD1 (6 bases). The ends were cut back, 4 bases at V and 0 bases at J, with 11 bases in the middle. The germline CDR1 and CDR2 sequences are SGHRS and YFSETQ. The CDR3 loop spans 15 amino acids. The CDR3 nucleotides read TGCGCCAGCAGCCCCACAGGGTATAGCAATCAGCCCCAGCATTTT. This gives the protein CASSPTGYSNQPQHF.